The TCR beta chain under discussion was sequenced for a study of blood T cell repertoires in COVID-19. Study at large: There were acute and convalescent COVID-19 samples, and they came from the United States, Italy and Spain. Nucleic acid was either cDNA or gDNA, and it came from T cells, B-cell-depleted T cells, or PBMCs.

V lost 2 bases to trimming and J lost 4 bases; unmatched junction nucleotides: 9. Germline CDR1 and CDR2: SQVTM and ANQGSEA. The CDR3 has 15 amino acids. In the authors' methods: How many nucleated cells were present was estimated from reference gene primer amplification. Clones were sequenced by immunoSEQ multiplex PCR, and TCRdb holds only the in-frame ones, with some missing. That table is the source of V, J and clone size, and D and trimming were worked out from the DNA. The sample includes about 70,000 clones, over 80% of them seen just once. The clonotype originates from a human donor in a cohort sampled during active COVID-19. Material: peripheral blood. The rearrangement links TRBV29-1 to TRBJ2-7; TRBD2 agrees at 9 bases. CDR3 region: CSVEKGSGRGYEQYF. In nucleotides, the CDR3 is TGCAGCGTTGAAAAAGGTAGCGGGAGAGGGTACGAGCAGTACTTC.